These 26 T cell receptor beta chains were sequenced from one sample in a study of regulatory T cells in long-lasting Graves disease. Construction of TCR beta libraries relied on iRepertoire HTBI primers and on Arm-PCR targeting CDR3 regions. Each CDR3 protein gets one entry after TCRdb re-called the multiplex PCR reads with MiXCR. Of roughly 420,000 distinct CDR3 sequences in the sample, about 15% were seen once. Time point of the sample: newly diagnosed GD, antithyroid drugs for less than 3 months. Following extraction of RNA from PBMCs, that RNA was used to make the TCR library. This sample also appeared in a second study, on T cells in Graves' hyperthyroidism and ophthalmopathy.

The sequenced sample was peripheral blood mononuclear cells (PBMCs), obtained at new diagnosis, from a patient treated with antithyroid drugs. The receptors derive from a woman between 50 and 59 years old with Graves disease.

In this sample, this clonotype turned up many times. The chain links TRBV7-8 to TRBJ2-1; 8 bases align to TRBD2. Germline assignment: CDR1 SGHVS and CDR2 FQNEAQ. This CDR3 comprises 14 residues. V trimming: 8 bases; J trimming: 7 bases; junction bases outside the gene matches: 10. As DNA, the CDR3 is TGTGCCAGCGTCGGGAGGGCAGGTTGGAATGAGCAGTTCTTC. Translated: CASVGRAGWNEQFF.

This clonotype occurred many times. The chain couples TRBV6-2 or TRBV6-3 to TRBJ2-7; no clear D. The germline V gene has CDR1 MNHEY and CDR2 SVGEGT. The CDR3 loop spans 13 amino acids. V was pared by 2 bases and J by 3 bases, with 8 bases between. DNA for the CDR3: TGTGCCAGCAGTTACATTATTCTCTACGAGCAGTACTTC. It specifies CASSYIILYEQYF.

This clonotype was counted many times. This chain links TRBV11-2 with TRBJ2-1; TRBD2 matches 9 bases. Germline CDR1 is SGHAT and CDR2 is FQNNGV. The ends lost 5 bases at V and 3 bases at J; junction bases unmatched: 8. The CDR3 has 16 residues. As DNA, the CDR3 is TGTGCCAGCAGCGTAGTTAGCGGGAGAGACTACAATGAGCAGTTCTTC. This translates into CASSVVSGRDYNEQFF.

This clonotype was counted many times. The rearrangement joins TRBV13 to TRBJ1-2, with D tentatively TRBD1 (5 bases). Germline V gene lookup returns CDR1 PRHDT and CDR2 FYEKMQ (reference sequence). The CDR3 is 13 residues long. The V end was cut by 5 bases, the J end by 2 bases, with 9 bases between. CDR3 bases: TGTGCCAGCAGCGAAGGGGTAAACTATGGCTACACCTTC. This gives the protein CASSEGVNYGYTF.

This clonotype was detected many times. V is TRBV27 and J is TRBJ1-2; perhaps TRBD1 as D (5 bases). CDR1 MNHEY and CDR2 SMNVEV come from the germline V gene (reference sequence). With 2 bases removed from V and 8 bases from J, the gap between germline ends came to 12 bases. The CDR3 totals 13 residues. CDR3 nucleotide sequence: TGTGCCAGCAGTTTAAATGCTGGACAAGGCTACACCTTC. As protein: CASSLNAGQGYTF.

This clonotype was counted at least ten times. This chain links TRBV7-9 with TRBJ2-3; 9 bases agree with TRBD2. This CDR3 is 18 amino acids long. Germline CDR1 SEHNR, CDR2 FQNEAQ (reference sequence). V was pared by 0 bases and J by 3 bases, with 10 bases of the junction left unmatched. In DNA form, the CDR3 reads TGTGCCAGCAGCTTAGCGAGAAATAGCGGGAGTGATACAGATACGCAGTATTTT. Translating gives CASSLARNSGSDTDTQYF.

Comments on this clonotype: This clone may be a read error of a much larger clone one base away. V is TRBV2 and J is TRBJ1-5; TRBD1 matches at 9 bases. V lost 3 bases, J lost 6 bases, and 3 bases stayed unmatched. Germline V lookup: CDR1 SNHLY, CDR2 FYNNEI. The CDR3 contains 14 residues. The CDR3 region has the DNA TGTGCCAGCAGTGACACAGGGGGCAGTCAGCCCCAGCATTTT. Translating it yields CASSDTGGSQPQHF.

Only a few counts were recorded for this clonotype. This chain uses TRBV4-1 with TRBJ2-7, with 12 bases that match TRBD1. Germline V CDR1 and CDR2: MGHRA, YSYEKL. The CDR3 sequence is 16 residues long. J gave up 9 bases and V 4 bases, and 13 bases lay outside the gene matches. The CDR3 is CASSLDPGQGAIGQYF. The CDR3 DNA sequence: TGCGCCAGCAGCCTTGATCCGGGACAGGGGGCAATCGGGCAGTACTTC.

The sample holds many counts of this clonotype. The chain uses TRBV27 and TRBJ2-1; 7 nucleotides match TRBD2. V was pared by 5 bases and J by 4 bases, with 2 bases of the junction left unmatched. This CDR3 has 13 amino acids. Per the germline V gene, CDR1 is MNHEY and CDR2 is SMNVEV (reference sequence). As DNA, the CDR3 is TGTGCCAGCAGTAGCGGGAATTACAATGAGCAGTTCTTC. Translation gives CASSSGNYNEQFF.

This clonotype was counted at least ten times. This chain connects TRBV4-1 to TRBJ2-7; 8 bases fit TRBD1. CDR1 and CDR2 (germline): MGHRA, YSYEKL. Trimming at V came to 4 bases and at J to 3 bases, leaving 2 bases not matched to a gene. CDR3 length: 13 amino acids. CDR3 DNA sequence: TGCGCCAGCAGCCGGGACAGGAACTACGAGCAGTACTTC. Translating gives CASSRDRNYEQYF.

Points on this clonotype: Given a far larger clone just one base away, this is likely a sequencing read error. The V call is TRBV11-1, the J call TRBJ2-3, with 13 nucleotides matching TRBD2. This CDR3 is 16 amino acids long. V lost 5 bases, J lost 7 bases, and 9 bases stayed unmatched. The germline CDR1 and CDR2 sequences are SGHAT and FQDESV (reference sequence). The CDR3 sequence is CASSRGLAGVGNTQYF. DNA for the CDR3: TGTGCCAGCAGCCGCGGACTAGCGGGAGTAGGAAATACGCAGTATTTT.

In this sample, this clonotype turned up many times. This chain connects TRBV7-9 to TRBJ2-7; the D is unclear. This CDR3 spans 15 amino acids. V lost 4 bases and J 10 bases, leaving 23 bases between the germline ends. CDR1 SEHNR and CDR2 FQNEAQ come from the germline V gene (reference sequence). CDR3 region: CASSSRQAPGEEQYF. DNA for the CDR3: TGTGCCAGCAGCTCCCGGCAGGCGCCGGGTGAGGAACAGTACTTC. Looking up the rest from reference TRBV7-9 and TRBJ2-7 gives the full variable domain: DTGVSQNPRHKITKRGQNVTFRCDPISEHNRLYWYRQTLGQGPEFLTYFQNEAQLEKSRLLSDRFSAERPKGSFSTLEIQRTEQGDSAMYLCASSSRQAPGEEQYFGPGTRLTVT.

The CDR3 is CAISVRDRGKEAGANVLTF. CDR3 nucleotides: TGTGCCATCAGTGTTCGGGACAGGGGGAAAGAGGCTGGGGCCAACGTCCTGACTTTC. V and J are TRBV10-3 and TRBJ2-6, with 11 bases aligning to TRBD1. V lost 4 bases and J lost 2; bases outside the gene matches: 10. This CDR3 comprises 19 residues. Per germline, CDR1 ENHRY and CDR2 SYGVKD.

This sequence joins TRBV20-1 and TRBJ2-1; 10 positions agree with TRBD2. Germline V gene data show CDR1 as DFQATT and CDR2 as SNEGSKA (reference sequence). CDR3 length: 15 amino acids. After removal of 1 base from V and 3 bases from J, the junction contained 3 bases not matched to a gene. This CDR3 reads CSARGTSGYYNEQFF. The DNA for the CDR3 is TGCAGTGCTAGAGGGACTAGCGGATACTACAATGAGCAGTTCTTC.

This clonotype has a count of ten or more. Its ends do not fully match the called genes, so a read error is possible. This chain joins TRBV5-1 and TRBJ2-5; TRBD2 is a possible D gene (6 bases). This CDR3 spans 14 amino acids. CDR1 is SGHRS, CDR2 YFSETQ, per germline. This CDR3 reads CASSLGDSQETQYF. CDR3 bases: TGTGCCAGCAGCTTAGGGGACTCCCAAGAGACCCAGTACTTC.

This clonotype was counted only a few times. The rearrangement joins TRBV19 to TRBJ2-1, with 8 bases lining up with TRBD2. CDR1 is LNHDA, CDR2 SQIVND, per germline (reference sequence). The CDR3 is made up of 15 amino acids. V lost 3 bases and J lost 5; bases outside the gene matches: 6. The CDR3 nucleotides read TGTGCCAGTAGTATTGGTAGCGGGGTCAACAATGAGCAGTTCTTC. It codes for CASSIGSGVNNEQFF.

At least ten counts were recorded for this clonotype. The chain couples TRBV20-1 to TRBJ1-2, with a tentative D call TRBD1 (5 bases). Germline V gene lookup returns CDR1 DFQATT and CDR2 SNEGSKA (reference sequence). With 4 bases removed from V and 8 bases from J, the gap between germline ends came to 17 bases. This CDR3 has 13 amino acids. CDR3 DNA sequence: TGCAGTGCTACTCCCGGGACGGAGCGCGGCTACACCTTC. As protein: CSATPGTERGYTF.

This chain links TRBV19 with TRBJ1-2; no clear D. Trimming shortened V by 4 bases and J by 1 base, and 10 bases separated the two germline ends. The CDR3 totals 14 residues. The germline V gene has CDR1 LNHDA and CDR2 SQIVND (reference sequence). CDR3 in amino acids: CASSTGSSNYGYTF. CDR3 bases: TGTGCCAGTAGTACCGGGTCTAGTAACTATGGCTACACCTTC.

The chain has TRBV6-1 and TRBJ2-3; D not resolved. This CDR3 spans 14 amino acids. CDR1 and CDR2 from the germline V gene are MNHNS and SASEGT. Trimming cost V 6 bases and J 2 bases, with 12 bases left between them. The CDR3, as DNA: TGTGCCAGCAGCGCGGAGTACCTCACAGATACGCAGTATTTT. It specifies CASSAEYLTDTQYF.

This clonotype was seen ten or more times. This chain uses TRBV5-1 with TRBJ2-7; the D is unclear. Germline V lookup: CDR1 SGHRS, CDR2 YFSETQ. V was clipped by 1 base and J by 4 bases, with 12 bases between them. This CDR3 region has 14 residues. CDR3 loop: CASSLSSWLYEQYF. In nucleotides, the CDR3 is TGCGCCAGCAGCTTGTCTTCCTGGCTGTACGAGCAGTACTTC.

This clonotype came up many times. J is TRBJ2-2 and V is TRBV29-1; no reliable D call. Germline CDR1 reads SQVTM; CDR2 reads ANQGSEA. V was pared by 5 bases and J by 4 bases, with 2 bases between. The CDR3 contains 10 residues. CDR3 nucleotides: TGCAGCGTTTTCACCGGGGAGCTGTTTTTT. Encoded protein: CSVFTGELFF.

Ten or more counts support this clonotype. The rearrangement links TRBV10-3 to TRBJ2-1; no definite D call. The V end was cut by 10 bases, the J end by 5 bases, with 15 bases between. The CDR3 loop spans 13 amino acids. Germline V lookup: CDR1 ENHRY, CDR2 SYGVKD. Here the CDR3 DNA reads TGTGCCACTATTCGAGTTGGGAACAATGAGCAGTTCTTC. Translated, it gives CATIRVGNNEQFF.

The chain has TRBV6-2 or TRBV6-3 and TRBJ2-2; the match to TRBD1 covers 9 bases. Germline values: CDR1 MNHEY, CDR2 SVGEGT. Trimming took 8 bases from V and 7 from J; bases not matched to a gene: 8. This CDR3 is 14 amino acids long. Here the CDR3 reads CASPRTGASGELFF. CDR3 nucleotide sequence: TGTGCCAGCCCCCGGACAGGGGCTAGCGGGGAGCTGTTTTTT.

At least ten counts were recorded for this clonotype. The chain has TRBV28 and TRBJ2-7; 9 nucleotides line up with TRBD1. Germline loops: CDR1 MDHEN, CDR2 SYDVKM. V was clipped by 5 bases and J by 2 bases; unmatched bases: 13. The length of the CDR3 is 17 residues. The CDR3 DNA reads as TGTGCCAGCAGTACCCCGGGACAGGGTTTTTTTGCCTACGAGCAGTACTTC. This sequence encodes CASSTPGQGFFAYEQYF.

Many counts were recorded for this clonotype. The gene calls are TRBV28 and TRBJ2-1; the D is unclear. Germline loops: CDR1 MDHEN, CDR2 SYDVKM. Trimming stripped 6 bases from V and 0 bases from J, with 9 bases between. This CDR3 contains 14 residues. CDR3 sequence reads: CASRLLSSYNEQFF. The CDR3 DNA is TGTGCCAGCAGACTGCTTAGCTCCTACAATGAGCAGTTCTTC.

On this clonotype itself: The missing conserved phenylalanine or tryptophan at the end of this CDR3 makes a read error likely. The genes are TRBV18 and TRBJ2-3, with 9 bases identical to TRBD2. V was pared by 6 bases and J by 6 bases, with 10 bases of the junction left unmatched. This CDR3 spans 15 amino acids. Germline V lookup: CDR1 KGHSH, CDR2 LQKENI. For the CDR3, the DNA is TGTGCCAGCTCTTCAGCGGGAGGACCCACGGATACGCAGTATTCT. Its protein is CASSSAGGPTDTQYS.